The rows below give T cell receptor beta chains drawn from one sample of a study of cytomegalovirus exposure and HLA in healthy donors. The data were produced by immunoSEQ multiplex PCR, yet TCRdb's version contains in-frame clones alone and is incomplete. The table includes 200,000 to 250,000 clones, approximately 70% detected once. The specimen was PBMCs. These receptors all stem from a woman in her twenties or thirties in good health and CMV-seronegative. Each CDR3 is given with its conserved first and last residue. Some rows mark clone size as missing; the rest say once, few, many or name a class of expanded clone.

CASIQTRTDPYEQYF | 15 | TRBV7-3 | . | TRBJ2-7
CASSLGQGVNEQFF | 14 | TRBV4-1 | once | TRBJ2-1
CASRGLGEEAQYF | 13 | TRBV19 | . | TRBJ2-5
CASSPIGSGTYTGELFF | 17 | TRBV18 | . | TRBJ2-2
CASRLAGGPLFSDTQYF | 17 | TRBV27 | . | TRBJ2-3
CASTQGGRGMNTEAFF | 16 | TRBV5-4 | . | TRBJ1-1
CASSAITETQYF | 12 | TRBV2 | . | TRBJ2-5
CASDFEGSDTQYF | 13 | TRBV19 | few | TRBJ2-3
CASSHGGPNEQFF | 13 | TRBV4-1 | . | TRBJ2-1
CAISGSALDFRRDQPQHF | 18 | TRBV2 | . | TRBJ1-5
CASSQDGLAGTTDTQYF | 17 | TRBV4-2 | . | TRBJ2-3
CAWSVYSGSTGELFF | 15 | TRBV30 | . | TRBJ2-2
CASSPLRAGGTDTQYF | 16 | TRBV2 | . | TRBJ2-3
CASSPGQGNQPQHF | 14 | TRBV7-9 | . | TRBJ1-5
CASSAQGASGELFF | 14 | TRBV7-3 | . | TRBJ2-2
CASSPPGTGIHGYTF | 15 | TRBV18 | . | TRBJ1-2
CASSPGQGVNQPQHF | 15 | TRBV4-1 | few | TRBJ1-5
CASSLFDNEQFF | 12 | TRBV7-9 | . | TRBJ2-1
CASSSGQATGEAFF | 14 | TRBV6-1 | . | TRBJ1-1
CASSFRGNQPQHF | 13 | TRBV27 | . | TRBJ1-5
CASSVLAGGDTQYF | 14 | TRBV2 | . | TRBJ2-3
CASSESLSRETQYF | 14 | TRBV2 | once | TRBJ2-5
CASSIGGNTEAFF | 13 | TRBV19 | . | TRBJ1-1
CASSAQGVGPSGNTIYF | 17 | TRBV11-3 | few | TRBJ1-3
CASSFGGAGGETQYF | 15 | TRBV5-1 | . | TRBJ2-5
CAWKNQVSGNTIYF | 14 | TRBV30 | few | TRBJ1-3
CASSGDLGEYEQYF | 14 | TRBV6-5 | . | TRBJ2-7
CAISFWSMGTGAHNEQFF | 18 | TRBV7-2 | . | TRBJ2-1
CASSYQTDTQYF | 12 | TRBV5-1 | few | TRBJ2-3
CASSVGQGNTDTQYF | 15 | TRBV5-8 | . | TRBJ2-3